Sequencing of this T cell receptor beta chain was carried out in a study of blood T cell repertoires in COVID-19. Study-wide background: T cells, B-cell-depleted T cells, or PBMCs supplied cDNA or gDNA.

This CDR3 is 17 amino acids long. Trimming at V came to 7 bases and at J to 0 bases, leaving 12 bases not matched to a gene. The germline gives CDR1 SGHVS, CDR2 FNYEAQ. Per the authors' pipeline: Nucleated cell counts were estimated from reference gene primer amplification. Some clones are missing from TCRdb's copy, which holds only in-frame ones; the method was immunoSEQ multiplex PCR. V and J calls and clone size come straight from that table; D and trimming were deduced from the DNA. The data contain tens of thousands of clones, 75% of them seen just once; the ten biggest clones take up around a fifth.

The TCR sequence derives from a man between 65 and 85 years old with acute or convalescent COVID-19. The chain links TRBV7-6 to TRBJ1-3; TRBD1 agrees at 7 bases. Material: peripheral blood. The CDR3 loop reads CASTPFPGQNSGNTIYF. The CDR3 DNA follows: TGTGCCAGCACCCCATTCCCGGGACAGAACTCTGGAAACACCATATATTTT.